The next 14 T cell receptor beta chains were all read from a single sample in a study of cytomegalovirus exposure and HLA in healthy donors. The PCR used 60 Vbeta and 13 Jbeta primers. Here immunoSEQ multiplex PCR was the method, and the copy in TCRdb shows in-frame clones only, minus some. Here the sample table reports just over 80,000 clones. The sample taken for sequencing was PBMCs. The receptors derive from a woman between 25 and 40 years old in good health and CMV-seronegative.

The CDR3 loop is CASSWMGQGFSYEQYF. The CDR3 bases are TGTGCCAGCAGCTGGATGGGACAGGGTTTCTCCTACGAGCAGTACTTC. The chain uses TRBV5-6 and TRBJ2-7, with TRBD1 identical over 9 bases. This CDR3 comprises 16 residues. With 3 bases clipped from V and 0 bases from J, the junction kept 7 bases outside the gene matches. Germline V gene lookup returns CDR1 SGHDT and CDR2 YYEEEE. Full variable domain (missing parts from reference TRBV5-6 and TRBJ2-7): DAGVTQSPTHLIKTRGQQVTLRCSPKSGHDTVSWYQQALGQGPQFIFQYYEEEERQRGNFPDRFSGHQFPNYSSELNVNALLLGDSALYLCASSWMGQGFSYEQYFGPGTRLTVT.

The CDR3 loop reads CASQGSNQPQHF. CDR3 bases: TGTGCCAGCCAGGGGAGCAATCAGCCCCAGCATTTT. This chain uses TRBV6-6 with TRBJ1-5; D is possibly TRBD1 (6 bases). V was trimmed by 8 bases and J by 1 base, leaving 6 bases between them. CDR1 is MNHNY, CDR2 SVGAGI, per germline (reference sequence). The CDR3 contains 12 residues.

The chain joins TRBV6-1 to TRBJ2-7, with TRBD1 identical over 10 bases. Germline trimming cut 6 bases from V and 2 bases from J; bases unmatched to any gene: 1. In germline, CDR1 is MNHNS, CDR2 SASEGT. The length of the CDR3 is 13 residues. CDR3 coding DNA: TGTGCCAGCAGGGGACAGGGGACCTACGAGCAGTACTTC. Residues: CASRGQGTYEQYF.

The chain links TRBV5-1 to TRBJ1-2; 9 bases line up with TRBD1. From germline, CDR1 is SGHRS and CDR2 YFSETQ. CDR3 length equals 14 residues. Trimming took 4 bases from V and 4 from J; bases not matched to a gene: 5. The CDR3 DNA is TGCGCCAGCAGCATAACGGGACAGGGCTATGGCTACACCTTC. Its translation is CASSITGQGYGYTF.

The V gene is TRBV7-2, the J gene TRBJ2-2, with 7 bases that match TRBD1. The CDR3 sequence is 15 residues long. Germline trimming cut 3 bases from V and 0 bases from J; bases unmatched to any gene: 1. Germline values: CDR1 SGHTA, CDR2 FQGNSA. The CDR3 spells CASSFGQANTGELFF. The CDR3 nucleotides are TGTGCCAGCAGCTTTGGACAGGCGAACACCGGGGAGCTGTTTTTT.

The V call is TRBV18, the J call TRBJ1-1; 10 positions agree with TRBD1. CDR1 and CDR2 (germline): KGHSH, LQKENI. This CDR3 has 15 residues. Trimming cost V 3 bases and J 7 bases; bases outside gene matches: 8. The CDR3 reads CASSPLGQGSGEAFF. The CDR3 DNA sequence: TGTGCCAGCTCACCCCTGGGACAGGGGTCGGGTGAAGCTTTCTTT.

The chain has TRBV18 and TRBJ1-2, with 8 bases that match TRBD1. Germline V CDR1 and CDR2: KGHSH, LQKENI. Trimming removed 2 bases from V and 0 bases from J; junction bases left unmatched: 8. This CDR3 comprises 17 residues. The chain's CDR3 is CASSPGGDRLSNYGYTF. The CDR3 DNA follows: TGTGCCAGCTCACCAGGCGGGGACAGGCTCTCTAACTATGGCTACACCTTC.

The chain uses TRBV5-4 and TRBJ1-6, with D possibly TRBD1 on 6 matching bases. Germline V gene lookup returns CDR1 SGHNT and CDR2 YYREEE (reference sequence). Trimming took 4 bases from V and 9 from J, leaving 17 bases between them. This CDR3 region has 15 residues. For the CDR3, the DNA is TGTGCCAGCAGCGCCGACAGGCAGGCGGGTTCACCCCTCCACTTT. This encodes CASSADRQAGSPLHF.

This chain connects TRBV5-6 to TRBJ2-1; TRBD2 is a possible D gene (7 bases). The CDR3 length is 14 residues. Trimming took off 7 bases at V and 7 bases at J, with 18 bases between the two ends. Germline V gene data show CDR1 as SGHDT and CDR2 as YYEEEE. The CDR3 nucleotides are TGTGCCAGCGCCGGTAGGGGGAGGGGAAATGAGCAGTTCTTC. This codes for CASAGRGRGNEQFF. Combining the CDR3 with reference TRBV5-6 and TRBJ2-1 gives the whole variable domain DAGVTQSPTHLIKTRGQQVTLRCSPKSGHDTVSWYQQALGQGPQFIFQYYEEEERQRGNFPDRFSGHQFPNYSSELNVNALLLGDSALYLCASAGRGRGNEQFFGPGTRLTVL.

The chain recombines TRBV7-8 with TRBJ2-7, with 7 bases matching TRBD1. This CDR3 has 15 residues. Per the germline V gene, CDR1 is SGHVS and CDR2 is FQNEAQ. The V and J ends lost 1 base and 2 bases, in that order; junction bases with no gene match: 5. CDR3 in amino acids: CASSLGQGPAYEQYF. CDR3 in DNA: TGTGCCAGCAGCTTAGGACAGGGCCCCGCCTACGAGCAGTACTTC.

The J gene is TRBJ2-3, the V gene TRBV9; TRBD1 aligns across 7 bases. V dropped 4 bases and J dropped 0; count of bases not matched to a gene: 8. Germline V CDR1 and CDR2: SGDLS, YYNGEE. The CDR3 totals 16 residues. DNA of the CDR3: TGTGCCAGCAGCCCGGGTTTGGGACAGAGCACAGATACGCAGTATTTT. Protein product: CASSPGLGQSTDTQYF.

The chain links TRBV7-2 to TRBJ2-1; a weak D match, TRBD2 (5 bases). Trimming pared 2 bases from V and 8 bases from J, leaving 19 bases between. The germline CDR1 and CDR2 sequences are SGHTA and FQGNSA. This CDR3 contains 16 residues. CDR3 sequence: CASSLRSLGGADEQFF. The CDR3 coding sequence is TGTGCCAGCAGCTTACGGTCGCTTGGAGGAGCCGATGAGCAGTTCTTC.

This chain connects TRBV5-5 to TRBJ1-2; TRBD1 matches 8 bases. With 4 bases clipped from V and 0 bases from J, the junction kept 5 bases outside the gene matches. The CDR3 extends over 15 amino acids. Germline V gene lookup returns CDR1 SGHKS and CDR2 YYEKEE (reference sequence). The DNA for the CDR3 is TGTGCCAGCAGCAAAGAGGGACAGGCTAACTATGGCTACACCTTC. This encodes CASSKEGQANYGYTF.

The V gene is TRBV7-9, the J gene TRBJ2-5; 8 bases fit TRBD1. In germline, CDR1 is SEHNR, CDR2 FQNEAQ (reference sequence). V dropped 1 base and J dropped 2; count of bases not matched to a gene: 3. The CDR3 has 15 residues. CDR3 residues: CASSLGGTGQETQYF. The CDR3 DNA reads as TGTGCCAGCAGCTTAGGCGGGACAGGTCAAGAGACCCAGTACTTC.